This T cell receptor (beta chain) was documented in a study of T cells in Graves' hyperthyroidism and ophthalmopathy. Study summary: At the time of initial diagnosis and before any treatment, peripheral blood was collected. General study results and limits: It was a median about seven months before onset that the model predicted ophthalmopathy.

On this clonotype itself: The target antigen is unknown.

The investigators amplified TCR beta CDR3 regions from RNA transcripts. TCR CDR3 regions were first amplified by RT-PCR with HTBI primers. TCRdb independently ran MiXCR on the multiplex PCR reads; one entry per CDR3 protein. The top ten hold roughly 4.8% of the sample, which has about 420,000 distinct CDR3 sequences, approximately 15% seen once. This clonotype originated in a woman younger than 35 with Graves' hyperthyroidism. Material: blood.

Here the CDR3 reads CASGLVGAESLNEQFF. The CDR3 nucleotides read TGTGCTAGTGGTTTGGTAGGGGCGGAGAGCTTGAATGAGCAGTTCTTC. This chain links TRBV12-5 with TRBJ2-1, with D perhaps matching TRBD1 (5 bases). The V gene lost 0 bases and the J gene lost 7 bases, with 16 bases spanning the gap. CDR1 and CDR2 (germline): LGHNT, FRNRAP. The CDR3 is 16 residues long.